These 10 T cell receptor beta chains were sequenced from one sample in a study of vaccination and CD4 T cells after COVID-19. As for treatment: approximately 10-day PBMC culture with coronavirus spike peptide pools or control peptides (ViraFEST assay). For these receptors, no antigen is known. An Oncomine TCR Beta short-read assay was used to sequence the DNA from cultured CD4+ T cells. Using its own MiXCR run on the PCR reads, TCRdb lists one record per CDR3 protein. The data hold around 20,000 distinct CDR3 sequences, with more than 40% observed a single time. The source material was CD4+ T cells from blood, cultured in vitro, sampled before SARS-CoV-2 vaccination. All receptors come from a human donor who had recovered from COVID-19.

This chain connects TRBV4-3 to TRBJ2-2, with 8 bases that match TRBD2. Germline CDR1 and CDR2: LGHNA and YSLEER. The CDR3 has 16 residues. Trimming at V came to 2 bases and at J to 2 bases, leaving 4 bases not matched to a gene. This chain's CDR3 is CASSQPAGVNTGELFF. In nucleotides, the CDR3 is TGCGCCAGCAGCCAACCAGCGGGGGTCAACACCGGGGAGCTGTTTTTT.

The genes are TRBV20-1 and TRBJ2-3; TRBD1 matches 8 bases. This CDR3 contains 14 residues. J gave up 1 base and V 5 bases, and 5 bases lay outside the gene matches. Germline CDR1 reads DFQATT; CDR2 reads SNEGSKA (reference sequence). As DNA, the CDR3 is TGCAGTGCTGGACCGACAGGGGGCACAGATACGCAGTATTTT. It is translated as CSAGPTGGTDTQYF.

This chain connects TRBV2 to TRBJ2-7; 8 bases map to TRBD1. V was pared by 4 bases and J by 5 bases, with 10 bases of the junction left unmatched. Germline V gene data show CDR1 as SNHLY and CDR2 as FYNNEI. This CDR3 region has 15 residues. DNA of the CDR3: TGTGCCAGCAGTGCCGATCAGGGGGCTAGCGACGAGCAGTACTTC. This encodes CASSADQGASDEQYF. The variable domain in full, with the rest retrieved from reference TRBV2 and TRBJ2-7, is EPEVTQTPSHQVTQMGQEVILRCVPISNHLYFYWYRQILGQKVEFLVSFYNNEISEKSEIFDDQFSVERPDGSNFTLKIRSTKLEDSAMYFCASSADQGASDEQYFGPGTRLTVT.

CDR3 residues: CASSLKIQGGATEAFF. CDR3 coding DNA: TGTGCCAGCAGTTTAAAGATACAGGGGGGGGCCACTGAAGCTTTCTTT. The chain uses TRBV12-3 or TRBV12-4 and TRBJ1-1; 8 positions agree with TRBD1. This CDR3 has 16 residues. V gave up 2 bases and J gave up 4 bases; unmatched junction bases: 9.

This clonotype has more than one count but fewer than ten. The gene calls are TRBV27 and TRBJ2-7, with D maybe TRBD1 (5 bases). The germline gives CDR1 MNHEY, CDR2 SMNVEV (reference sequence). Deletions cut 3 bases from V and 2 bases from J, with 11 bases between. The CDR3 totals 14 residues. The CDR3 is CASSLGGRAYEQYF. CDR3 in DNA: TGTGCCAGCAGTTTGGGCGGCAGGGCCTACGAGCAGTACTTC.

This clonotype was detected a few times. This rearrangement joins TRBV7-2 to TRBJ2-3; TRBD2 agrees at 10 bases. The V and J ends lost 3 bases and 2 bases, in that order; junction bases with no gene match: 5. Germline CDR1 is SGHTA and CDR2 is FQGNSA. The CDR3 is made up of 16 amino acids. In DNA form, the CDR3 reads TGTGCCAGCAGCTTTTTAGCGGGAGGCTACACAGATACGCAGTATTTT. It specifies CASSFLAGGYTDTQYF.

This clonotype was seen only a few times. The chain links TRBV25-1 to TRBJ2-5; TRBD1 aligns across 7 bases. Germline lookup yields CDR1 MGHDK and CDR2 SYGVNS. The CDR3 contains 14 residues. V lost 4 bases, J lost 3 bases, and 5 bases stayed unmatched. In DNA, the CDR3 is TGTGCCAGCAGTGGGGGACAGATAGAAGAGACCCAGTACTTC. This codes for CASSGGQIEETQYF.

The chain combines TRBV20-1 with TRBJ2-5, with 9 bases that match TRBD2. Per germline, CDR1 DFQATT and CDR2 SNEGSKA (reference sequence). V lost 3 bases and J lost 2; bases outside the gene matches: 4. The CDR3 sequence is 14 residues long. CDR3 region: CSARGLARQETQYF. CDR3 nucleotide sequence: TGCAGTGCTAGGGGACTAGCACGTCAAGAGACCCAGTACTTC.

This clonotype showed up just once. This chain links TRBV2 with TRBJ1-2, with 7 bases aligning to TRBD1. The CDR3 spans 14 residues. The germline gives CDR1 SNHLY, CDR2 FYNNEI. The junction had 6 bases not matched to a gene; V was cut back by 3 bases and J by 5 bases. Here the CDR3 reads CASSETGPRYGYTF. CDR3 DNA sequence: TGTGCCAGCAGTGAGACAGGGCCGCGGTATGGCTACACCTTC.

This chain links TRBV19 with TRBJ1-6; a weak D match, TRBD1 (5 bases). CDR3 length equals 14 residues. Germline V gene lookup returns CDR1 LNHDA and CDR2 SQIVND (reference sequence). The V and J ends lost 6 bases and 12 bases respectively, with 18 bases between them. The CDR3 DNA follows: TGTGCCAGTAGAATGACGGGACTCCGGGAACCCCTCCACTTT. It encodes CASRMTGLREPLHF.